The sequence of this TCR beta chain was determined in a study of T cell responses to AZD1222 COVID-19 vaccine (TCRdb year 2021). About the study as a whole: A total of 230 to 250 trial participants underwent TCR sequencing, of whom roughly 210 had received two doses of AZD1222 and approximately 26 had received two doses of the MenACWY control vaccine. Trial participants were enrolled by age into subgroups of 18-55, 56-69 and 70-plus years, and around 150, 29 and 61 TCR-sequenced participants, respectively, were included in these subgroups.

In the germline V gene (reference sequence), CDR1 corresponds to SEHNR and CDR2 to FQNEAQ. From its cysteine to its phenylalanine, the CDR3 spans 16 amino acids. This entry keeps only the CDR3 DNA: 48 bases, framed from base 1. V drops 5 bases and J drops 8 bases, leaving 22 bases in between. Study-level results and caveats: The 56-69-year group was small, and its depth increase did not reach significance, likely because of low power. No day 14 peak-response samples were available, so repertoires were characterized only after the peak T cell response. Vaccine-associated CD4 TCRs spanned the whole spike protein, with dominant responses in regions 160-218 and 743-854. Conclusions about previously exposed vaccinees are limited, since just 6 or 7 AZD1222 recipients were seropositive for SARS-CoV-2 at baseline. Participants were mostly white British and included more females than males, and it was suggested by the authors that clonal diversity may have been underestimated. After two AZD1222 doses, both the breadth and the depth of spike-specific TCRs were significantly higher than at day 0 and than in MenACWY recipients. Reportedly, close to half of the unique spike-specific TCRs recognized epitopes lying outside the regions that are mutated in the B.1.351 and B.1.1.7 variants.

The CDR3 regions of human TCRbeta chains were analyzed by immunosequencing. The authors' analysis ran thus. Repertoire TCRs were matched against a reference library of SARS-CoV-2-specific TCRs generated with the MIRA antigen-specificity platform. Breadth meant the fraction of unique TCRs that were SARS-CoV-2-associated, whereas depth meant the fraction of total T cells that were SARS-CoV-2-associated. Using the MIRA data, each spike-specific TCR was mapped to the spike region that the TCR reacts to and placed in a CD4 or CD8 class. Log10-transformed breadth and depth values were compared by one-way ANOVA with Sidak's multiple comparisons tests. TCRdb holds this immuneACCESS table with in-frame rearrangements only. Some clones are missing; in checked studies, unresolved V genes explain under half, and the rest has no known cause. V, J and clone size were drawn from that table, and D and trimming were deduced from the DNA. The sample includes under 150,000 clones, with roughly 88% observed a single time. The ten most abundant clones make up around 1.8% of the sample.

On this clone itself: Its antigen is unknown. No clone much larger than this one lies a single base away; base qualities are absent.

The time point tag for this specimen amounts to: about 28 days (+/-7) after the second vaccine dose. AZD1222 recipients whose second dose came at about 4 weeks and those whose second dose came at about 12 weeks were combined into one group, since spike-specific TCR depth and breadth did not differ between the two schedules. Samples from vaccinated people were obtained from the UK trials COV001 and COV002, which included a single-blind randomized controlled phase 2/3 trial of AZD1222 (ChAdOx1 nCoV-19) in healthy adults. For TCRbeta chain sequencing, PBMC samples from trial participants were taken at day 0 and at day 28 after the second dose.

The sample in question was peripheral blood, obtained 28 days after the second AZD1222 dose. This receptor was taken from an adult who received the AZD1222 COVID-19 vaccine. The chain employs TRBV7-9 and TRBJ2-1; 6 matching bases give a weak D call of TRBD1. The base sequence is TGTGCCAGCAGCCCCGGGACACTACCTGTGTGGGATGAGCAGTTCTTC. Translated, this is CASSPGTLPVWDEQFF.